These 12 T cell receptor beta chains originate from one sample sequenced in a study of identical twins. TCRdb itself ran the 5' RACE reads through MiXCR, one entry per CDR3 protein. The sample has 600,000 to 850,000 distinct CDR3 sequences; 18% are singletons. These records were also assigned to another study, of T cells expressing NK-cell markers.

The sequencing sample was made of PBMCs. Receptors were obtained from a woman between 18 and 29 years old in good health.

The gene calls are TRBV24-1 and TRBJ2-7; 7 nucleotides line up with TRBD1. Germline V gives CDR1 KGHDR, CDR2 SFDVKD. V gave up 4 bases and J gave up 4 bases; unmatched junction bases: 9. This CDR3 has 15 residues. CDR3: CATSDSTGYEYEQYF. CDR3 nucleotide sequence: TGTGCCACCAGTGACTCGACAGGGTACGAATACGAGCAGTACTTC.

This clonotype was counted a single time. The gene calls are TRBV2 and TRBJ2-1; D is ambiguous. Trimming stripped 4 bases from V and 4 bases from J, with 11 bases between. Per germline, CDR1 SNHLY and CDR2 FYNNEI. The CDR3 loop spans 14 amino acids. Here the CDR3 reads CASSGLPPYNEQFF. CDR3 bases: TGTGCCAGCAGTGGACTTCCACCTTACAATGAGCAGTTCTTC.

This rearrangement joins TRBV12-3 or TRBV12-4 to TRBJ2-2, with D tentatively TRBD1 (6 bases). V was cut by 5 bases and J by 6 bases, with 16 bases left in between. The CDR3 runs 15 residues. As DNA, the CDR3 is TGTGCCAGCAGTCCGGACAGTATTCGGTCCGGGGAGCTGTTTTTT. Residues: CASSPDSIRSGELFF.

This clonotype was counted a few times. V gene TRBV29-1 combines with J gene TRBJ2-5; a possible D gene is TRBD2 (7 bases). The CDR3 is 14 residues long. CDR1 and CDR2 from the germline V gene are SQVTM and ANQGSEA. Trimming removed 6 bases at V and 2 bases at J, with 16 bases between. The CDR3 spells CSVTHGGRQETQYF. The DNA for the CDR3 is TGCAGCGTAACCCACGGGGGGCGGCAAGAGACCCAGTACTTC.

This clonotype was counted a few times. Written as DNA, the CDR3 is TGTGCCAGCAGCAGGGGGGAGTTCGTAGTCGGTGATACGCAGTATTTT. Its translation is CASSRGEFVVGDTQYF. The V and J genes are TRBV7-2 and TRBJ2-3; D is perhaps TRBD1 or TRBD2 (6 bases each). Per germline, CDR1 SGHTA and CDR2 FQGNSA. There are 16 residues in the CDR3. Trimming shortened V by 5 bases and J by 6 bases, and 21 bases separated the two germline ends.

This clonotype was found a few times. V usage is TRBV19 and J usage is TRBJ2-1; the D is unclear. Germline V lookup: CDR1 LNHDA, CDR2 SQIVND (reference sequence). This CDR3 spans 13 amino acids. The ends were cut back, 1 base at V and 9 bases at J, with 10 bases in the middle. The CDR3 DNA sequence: TGTGCCAGTAGTATAGTGGAGCCGGGTGAGCAGTTCTTC. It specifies CASSIVEPGEQFF.

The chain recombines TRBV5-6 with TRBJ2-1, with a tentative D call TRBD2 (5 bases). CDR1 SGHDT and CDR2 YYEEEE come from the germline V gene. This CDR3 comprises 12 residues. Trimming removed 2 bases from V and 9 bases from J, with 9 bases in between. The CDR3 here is CASSFPGSEQFF. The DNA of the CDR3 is TGTGCCAGCAGCTTTCCGGGGAGTGAGCAGTTCTTC.

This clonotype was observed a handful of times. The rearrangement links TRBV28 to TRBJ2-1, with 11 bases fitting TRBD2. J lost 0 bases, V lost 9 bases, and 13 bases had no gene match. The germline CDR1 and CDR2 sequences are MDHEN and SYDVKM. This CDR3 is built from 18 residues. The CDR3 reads CASRLAGGRGSSYNEQFF. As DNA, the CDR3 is TGTGCCAGTCGGCTAGCGGGAGGAAGAGGGAGCTCCTACAATGAGCAGTTCTTC. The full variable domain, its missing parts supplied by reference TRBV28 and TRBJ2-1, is DVKVTQSSRYLVKRTGEKVFLECVQDMDHENMFWYRQDPGLGLRLIYFSYDVKMKEKGDIPEGYSVSREKKERFSLILESASTNQTSMYLCASRLAGGRGSSYNEQFFGPGTRLTVL.

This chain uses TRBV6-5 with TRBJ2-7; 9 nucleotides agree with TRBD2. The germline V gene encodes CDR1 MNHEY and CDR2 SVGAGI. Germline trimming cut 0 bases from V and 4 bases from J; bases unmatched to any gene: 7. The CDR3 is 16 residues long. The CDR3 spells CASSYSIAGGPYEQYF. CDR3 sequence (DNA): TGTGCCAGCAGTTACTCGATTGCGGGGGGGCCTTACGAGCAGTACTTC.

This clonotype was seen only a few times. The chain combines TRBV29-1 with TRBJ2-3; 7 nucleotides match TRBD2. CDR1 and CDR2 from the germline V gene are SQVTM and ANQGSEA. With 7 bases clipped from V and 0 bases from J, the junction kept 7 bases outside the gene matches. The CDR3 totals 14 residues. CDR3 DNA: TGCAGCGGGGAGGGGCCAGGAAGCACAGATACGCAGTATTTT. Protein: CSGEGPGSTDTQYF.

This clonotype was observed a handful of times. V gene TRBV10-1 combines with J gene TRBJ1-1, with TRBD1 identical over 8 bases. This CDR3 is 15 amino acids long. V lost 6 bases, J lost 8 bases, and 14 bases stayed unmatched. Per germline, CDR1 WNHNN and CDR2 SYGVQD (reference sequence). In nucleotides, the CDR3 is TGCGCCAGCAGCCCAGGGACAGGACGAGGCCGGGAAGCTTTCTTT. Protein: CASSPGTGRGREAFF.

The CDR3 loop is CSASVAAGTDTQYF. CDR3 nucleotide sequence: TGCAGTGCTAGTGTAGCGGCAGGGACAGATACGCAGTATTTT. The chain recombines TRBV20-1 with TRBJ2-3; D possibly corresponds to TRBD2 (6 bases). In germline, CDR1 is DFQATT, CDR2 SNEGSKA (reference sequence). Trimming left V 3 bases short and J 3 bases short, with 13 bases between. CDR3 length equals 14 residues.